These T cell receptor beta chains were read from a single sample in a study of monozygotic twins with inflammatory bowel disease. TCRdb re-called the 5' RACE reads; one entry per CDR3 protein, DNA not given. Its table records about 140,000 distinct CDR3 sequences. Source material: blood. Source of these receptors: a human donor with ulcerative colitis or Crohn's disease, or a healthy co-twin of an affected twin (not recorded which). CDR3s include the opening cysteine and the closing phenylalanine or tryptophan. Each record gives: J gene, V gene, CDR3 protein.

j_call: TRBJ2-3
v_call: TRBV7-3
cdr3_aa: CASSPRLGGETDTQYF

j_call: TRBJ2-3
v_call: TRBV5-1
cdr3_aa: CASSYWLGDTQYF

j_call: TRBJ2-5
v_call: TRBV25-1
cdr3_aa: CASSESGGQETQYF

j_call: TRBJ2-1
v_call: TRBV7-3
cdr3_aa: CASSLSAGGRNEQFF

j_call: TRBJ2-2
v_call: TRBV29-1
cdr3_aa: CSVAHSLVAGGPIGELFF

j_call: TRBJ1-5
v_call: TRBV14
cdr3_aa: CASSQLYGTGDQPQHF

j_call: TRBJ1-2
v_call: TRBV6-5
cdr3_aa: CASRPPANYGYTF

j_call: TRBJ2-5
v_call: TRBV6-5
cdr3_aa: CASRRGTGATQYF

j_call: TRBJ1-5
v_call: TRBV4-1
cdr3_aa: CASSQIDRGNQPQHF

j_call: TRBJ2-7
v_call: TRBV27
cdr3_aa: CASSWGGSGEQYF

j_call: TRBJ1-6
v_call: TRBV12-3/TRBV12-4
cdr3_aa: CASSFPTGPPLHF

j_call: TRBJ1-1
v_call: TRBV15
cdr3_aa: CATSREPNTEAFF